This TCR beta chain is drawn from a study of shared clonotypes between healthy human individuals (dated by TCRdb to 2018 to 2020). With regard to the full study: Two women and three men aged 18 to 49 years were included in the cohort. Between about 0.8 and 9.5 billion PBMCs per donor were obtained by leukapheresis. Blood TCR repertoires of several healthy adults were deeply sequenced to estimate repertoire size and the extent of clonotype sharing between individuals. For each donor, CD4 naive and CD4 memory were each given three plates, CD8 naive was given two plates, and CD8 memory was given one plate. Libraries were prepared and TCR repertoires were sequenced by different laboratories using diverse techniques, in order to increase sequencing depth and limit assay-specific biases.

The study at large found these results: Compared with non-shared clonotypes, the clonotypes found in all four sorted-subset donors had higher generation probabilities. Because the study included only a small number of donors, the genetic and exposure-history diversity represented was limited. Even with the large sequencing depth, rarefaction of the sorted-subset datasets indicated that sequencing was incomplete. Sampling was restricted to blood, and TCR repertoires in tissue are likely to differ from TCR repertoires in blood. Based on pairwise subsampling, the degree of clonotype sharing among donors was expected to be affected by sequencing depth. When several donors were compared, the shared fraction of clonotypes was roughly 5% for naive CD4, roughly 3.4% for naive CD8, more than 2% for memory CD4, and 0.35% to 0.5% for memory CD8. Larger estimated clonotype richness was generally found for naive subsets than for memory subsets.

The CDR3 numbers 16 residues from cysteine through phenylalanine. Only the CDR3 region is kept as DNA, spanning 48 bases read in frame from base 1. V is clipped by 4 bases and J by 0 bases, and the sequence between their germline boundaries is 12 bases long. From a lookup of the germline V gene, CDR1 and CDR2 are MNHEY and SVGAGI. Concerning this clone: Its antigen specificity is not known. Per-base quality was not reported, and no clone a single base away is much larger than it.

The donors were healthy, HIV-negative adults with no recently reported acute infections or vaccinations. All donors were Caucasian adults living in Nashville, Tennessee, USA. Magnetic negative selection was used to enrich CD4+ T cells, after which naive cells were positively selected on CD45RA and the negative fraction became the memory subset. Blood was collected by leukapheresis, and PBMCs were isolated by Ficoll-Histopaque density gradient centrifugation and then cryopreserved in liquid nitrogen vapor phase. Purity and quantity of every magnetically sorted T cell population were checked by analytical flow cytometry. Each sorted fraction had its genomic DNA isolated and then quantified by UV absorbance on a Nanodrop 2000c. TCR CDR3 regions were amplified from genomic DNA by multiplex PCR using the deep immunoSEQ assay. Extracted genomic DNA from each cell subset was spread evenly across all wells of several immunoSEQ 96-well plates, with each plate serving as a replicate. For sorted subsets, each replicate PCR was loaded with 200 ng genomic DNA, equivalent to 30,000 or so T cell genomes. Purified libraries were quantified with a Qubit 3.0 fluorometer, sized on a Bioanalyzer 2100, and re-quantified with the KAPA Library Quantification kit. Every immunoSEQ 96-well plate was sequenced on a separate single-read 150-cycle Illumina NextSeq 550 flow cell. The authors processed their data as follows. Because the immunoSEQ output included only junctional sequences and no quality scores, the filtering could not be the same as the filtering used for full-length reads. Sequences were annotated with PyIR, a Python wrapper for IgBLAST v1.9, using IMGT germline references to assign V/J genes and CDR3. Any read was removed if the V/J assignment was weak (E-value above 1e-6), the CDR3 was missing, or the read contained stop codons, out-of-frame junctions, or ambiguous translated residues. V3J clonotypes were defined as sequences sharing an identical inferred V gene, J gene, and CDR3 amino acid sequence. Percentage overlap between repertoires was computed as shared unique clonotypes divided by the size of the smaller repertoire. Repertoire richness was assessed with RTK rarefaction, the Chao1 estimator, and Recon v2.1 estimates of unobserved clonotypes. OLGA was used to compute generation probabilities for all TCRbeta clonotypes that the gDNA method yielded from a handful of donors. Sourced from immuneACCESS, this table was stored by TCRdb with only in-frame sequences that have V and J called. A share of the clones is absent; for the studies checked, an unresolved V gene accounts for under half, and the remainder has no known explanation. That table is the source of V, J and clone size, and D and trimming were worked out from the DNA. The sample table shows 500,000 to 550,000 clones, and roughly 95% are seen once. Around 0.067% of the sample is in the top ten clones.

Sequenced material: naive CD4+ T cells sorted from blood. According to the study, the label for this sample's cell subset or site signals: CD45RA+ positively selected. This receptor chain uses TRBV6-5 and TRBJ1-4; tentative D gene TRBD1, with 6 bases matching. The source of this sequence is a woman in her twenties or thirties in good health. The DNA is TGTGCCAGCAGTTTTACAGGGTTTGCAACTAATGAAAAACTGTTTTTT. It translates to CASSFTGFATNEKLFF.